This paragraph covers one T cell receptor (beta chain) sequence. As yet, its antigen is unknown. Measured with immunoSEQ multiplex PCR; TCRdb has only the in-frame clones, and not every one. The profile shows tens of thousands of clones, 80% to 85% of them singletons. This entry belongs to a study of graft-versus-host responses after intestinal transplantation. Across the study: Anti-thymocyte globulin induction, then tacrolimus and steroids for around 3 years, went to all recipients. Whole-study findings and limits: Association was observed between peak circulating GvH clone levels and early post-transplant HvG declines. GvH clones were identified in recipient marrow, with some first appearing in ileum or blood. The presence of high graft-versus-host to host-versus-graft clonal ratios in allografts characterized patients with graft-donor T cell macrochimerism.

V was cut by 3 bases and J by 5 bases, with 11 bases left in between. The CDR3 runs to 13 residues. The germline gives CDR1 SGHTA, CDR2 FQGTGA. The sample in question was unstimulated CD8+ T cells sorted from spleen or lymph node cells, obtained before intestinal transplant. The chain has TRBV7-3 and TRBJ2-7; D may be TRBD1 or TRBD2 (5 bases each). The clonotype comes from a human donor who received an intestinal transplant. For the CDR3, the DNA is TGTGCCAGCAGCTTCGGGACCCCACACGAGCAGTACTTC. This codes for CASSFGTPHEQYF.